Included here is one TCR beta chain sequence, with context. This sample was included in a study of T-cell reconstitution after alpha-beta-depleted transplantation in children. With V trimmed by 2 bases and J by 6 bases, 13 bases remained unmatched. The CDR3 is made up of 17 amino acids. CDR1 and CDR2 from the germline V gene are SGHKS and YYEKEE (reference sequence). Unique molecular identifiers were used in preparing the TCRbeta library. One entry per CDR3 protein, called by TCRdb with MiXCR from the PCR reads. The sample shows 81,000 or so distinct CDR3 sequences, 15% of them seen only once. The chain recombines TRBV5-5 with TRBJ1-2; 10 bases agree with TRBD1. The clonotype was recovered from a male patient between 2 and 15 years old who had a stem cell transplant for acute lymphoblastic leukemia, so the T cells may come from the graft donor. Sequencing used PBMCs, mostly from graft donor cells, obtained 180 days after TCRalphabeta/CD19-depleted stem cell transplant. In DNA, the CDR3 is TGTGCCAGCAGCTTCTACCCCGGGACAGGGGCGGGAGATGGCTACACCTTC. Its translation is CASSFYPGTGAGDGYTF.